Following are 3 T cell receptor beta chains from one sample sequenced in a study of control samples from healthy donors and cancer patients. The table came from immunoSEQ multiplex PCR; TCRdb's copy has only in-frame clones and leaves some out. The table has tens of thousands of clones, over 85% seen once; the top ten hold over 1.5%. Input material: PBMCs. The receptors here all came from a woman aged 60-75 years with head and neck cancer.

The CDR3 sequence is CASSYSRTGFSNQPQHF. The CDR3 region has the DNA TGTGCCAGCAGTTACTCCAGGACAGGATTTAGCAATCAGCCCCAGCATTTT. The chain uses TRBV6-2 or TRBV6-3 and TRBJ1-5; 7 bases fit TRBD1. The CDR3 sequence is 17 residues long. With 0 bases clipped from V and 0 bases from J, the junction kept 5 bases outside the gene matches. Germline CDR1 is MNHEY and CDR2 is SVGEGT.

This chain uses TRBV7-6 with TRBJ1-3, with D perhaps TRBD1 (5 bases). Deletions cut 1 base from V and 2 bases from J, with 12 bases between. Germline-derived CDR1 and CDR2 are SGHVS and FNYEAQ. The CDR3 is made up of 16 amino acids. CDR3 residues: CASSLGGGMAGNTIYF. For the CDR3, the DNA is TGTGCCAGCAGCTTAGGGGGGGGGATGGCTGGAAACACCATATATTTT.

The chain carries TRBV5-5 and TRBJ1-5, with D hard to call. V lost 4 bases, J lost 5 bases, and 10 bases lay in between. The CDR3 runs to 13 residues. Germline CDR1 SGHKS, CDR2 YYEKEE (reference sequence). The CDR3 nucleotides read TGTGCCAGCAGCGAGGGAGGGCATCAGCCCCAGCATTTT. Protein product: CASSEGGHQPQHF.